This paragraph covers one T cell receptor beta chain sequence. Its antigen is as yet unknown. This sample was taken from a study of shared clonotypes between healthy human individuals. Study outcomes and limitations: A generally larger estimated richness was seen in naive subsets than in memory subsets. Clonotype sharing across several donors was observed for about 5.5% of naive CD4 clonotypes.

Germline V gene sequence: CDR1 SGHTS, CDR2 YDEGEE. This CDR3 comprises 14 residues. V shed 2 bases and J shed 7 bases, with 12 bases lying between them. The authors loaded roughly 180 ng DNA, 25,000 to 30,000 T cell genomes, into sorted-subset replicate PCRs. In the authors' methods: Filtering was not the same, since immunoSEQ gave junction-only sequences without quality scores. Profiling relied on immunoSEQ multiplex PCR, and the TCRdb table lists in-frame clones only, not all of them. That table furnishes V, J and clone size, whereas the DNA furnished D and trimming. The sample contains approximately 2.1 million clones, 80% to 95% of which appear only once.

The source material was naive CD4+ T cells from PBMCs. The subset here: CD45RA+ positively selected. The V and J genes are TRBV5-8 and TRBJ1-4; a weak D match, TRBD1 (6 bases). This receptor was taken from a young man in good health. Some clones in this sample may be carry-over from other donors' samples. The DNA of the CDR3 is TGTGCCAGCAGCTTTCAGGGGATCGGTGAAAAACTGTTTTTT. This sequence encodes CASSFQGIGEKLFF.